The 19 T cell receptor beta chains below all came from one sample that was sequenced in a study of blood T cell repertoires in COVID-19. Using immunoSEQ multiplex PCR, the repertoire was profiled, and TCRdb retains in-frame clones only, with some absent. The table lists approximately 250,000 clones, about 82% of them singletons, with about 5.4% in the top ten. The sequenced sample was peripheral blood. The receptor source for this set is a woman of 80 years or more with COVID-19, enrolled during active disease.

The chain couples TRBV9 to TRBJ2-2; TRBD1 matches 7 bases. Losses at the gene ends were 0 bases for V and 2 bases for J; bases not matched to a gene: 1. Germline V gene lookup returns CDR1 SGDLS and CDR2 YYNGEE. The CDR3 is 15 amino acids. The CDR3 bases are TGTGCCAGCAGCGTAGGGGACAGAAACACCGGGGAGCTGTTTTTT. Amino acids: CASSVGDRNTGELFF.

The J gene is TRBJ2-2, the V gene TRBV29-1; a possible D gene is TRBD2 (7 bases). The V and J ends lost 7 bases and 6 bases respectively, with 18 bases between them. Germline V gene data show CDR1 as SQVTM and CDR2 as ANQGSEA. The CDR3 runs to 14 residues. The CDR3 region is CSASMGGRSGELFF. DNA for the CDR3: TGCAGCGCCTCGATGGGGGGGCGATCCGGGGAGCTGTTTTTT.

The CDR3 region has the DNA TGTGCCAGTAAGGTACAGGGGATTTTCCCTGCGGATTCACCCCTCCACTTT. The encoded protein is CASKVQGIFPADSPLHF. V usage is TRBV19 and J usage is TRBJ1-6, with TRBD1 identical over 7 bases. The germline gives CDR1 LNHDA, CDR2 SQIVND (reference sequence). V trimming: 7 bases; J trimming: 8 bases; junction bases outside the gene matches: 17. The CDR3 runs 17 residues.

V gene TRBV21-1 combines with J gene TRBJ2-5; the table's D call of TRBD1 was not tested on the DNA. TRBV21-1 is a recognized pseudogene. The CDR3 is made up of 16 amino acids. For the CDR3, the DNA is TGTGCCAGCAGCATAGCCCTGACAGCCTCGGAAGAGACCCAGTACTTC. Protein product: CASSIALTASEETQYF.

V usage is TRBV5-1 and J usage is TRBJ1-2; the match to TRBD1 covers 10 bases. J lost 4 bases, V lost 4 bases, and 16 bases had no gene match. Germline CDR1 reads SGHRS; CDR2 reads YFSETQ. The CDR3 is made up of 18 amino acids. As DNA, the CDR3 is TGCGCCAGCAGCCCCACCGAGGGACAGGGGACGATCCTCTATGGCTACACCTTC. As protein: CASSPTEGQGTILYGYTF.

The chain combines TRBV12-3 or TRBV12-4 with TRBJ1-6; D not certain. The germline V and J ends were trimmed by 5 bases and 10 bases, with 12 bases remaining between them. The CDR3 runs to 13 residues. CDR3: CASSLTERSPLHF. CDR3 nucleotides: TGTGCCAGCAGTCTGACGGAGAGATCACCCCTCCACTTT.

The chain combines TRBV3-1 (or the pseudogene TRBV3-2) with TRBJ1-1; 9 bases align to TRBD1. This CDR3 is built from 13 residues. Germline CDR1 and CDR2: LGHDT and YNNKEL (reference sequence). Germline trimming cut 2 bases from V and 11 bases from J; bases unmatched to any gene: 6. This chain's CDR3 is CASSQRRTGEAFF. DNA of the CDR3: TGTGCCAGCAGCCAACGCCGGACAGGGGAGGCTTTCTTT.

This clone was detected once. The chain is built from TRBV20-1 and TRBJ1-1, with D maybe TRBD1 (6 bases). Germline values: CDR1 DFQATT, CDR2 SNEGSKA (reference sequence). The CDR3 sequence is 11 residues long. Trimming removed 6 bases at V and 8 bases at J, with 13 bases between. The CDR3 loop reads CSARQGREAFF. CDR3 nucleotides: TGCAGTGCGAGGCAGGGGCGGGAAGCTTTCTTT.

This chain joins TRBV11-2 and TRBJ1-1; TRBD1 aligns across 9 bases. Germline CDR1 reads SGHAT; CDR2 reads FQNNGV. V dropped 5 bases and J dropped 8; count of bases not matched to a gene: 6. The CDR3 runs to 13 residues. CDR3 DNA: TGTGCCAGCAGCCAGAGGGGGACAGGGGAAGCTTTCTTT. This translates into CASSQRGTGEAFF.

The CDR3 loop is CASSLGEDTIYF. Written as DNA, the CDR3 is TGTGCCAGCAGTTTAGGAGAGGACACCATATATTTT. The chain employs TRBV12-3 or TRBV12-4 and TRBJ1-3, with D unclear. V lost 1 base and J lost 8, with 6 bases in between. The CDR3 extends over 12 amino acids.

V and J are TRBV28 and TRBJ1-3; D unclear. The CDR3 consists of 13 residues. The germline V gene encodes CDR1 MDHEN and CDR2 SYDVKM. V lost 2 bases and J lost 0, with 2 bases in between. CDR3 sequence reads: CASSLRSGNTIYF. The CDR3 nucleotides are TGTGCCAGCAGTTTACGCTCTGGAAACACCATATATTTT.

The chain joins TRBV11-3 to TRBJ1-3; 8 nucleotides agree with TRBD1. J lost 4 bases, V lost 5 bases, and 4 bases had no gene match. Per germline, CDR1 SGHNT and CDR2 YENEEA. The CDR3 runs 14 residues. The CDR3 nucleotides are TGTGCCAGCAGCCCAGGGACAGGCGGAAACACCATATATTTT. Translated, it gives CASSPGTGGNTIYF.

The chain is built from TRBV3-1 (or the pseudogene TRBV3-2) and TRBJ2-1; 15 nucleotides match TRBD2. CDR3 size: 15 residues. The trim removed 4 bases at V and 8 bases at J, leaving 3 bases unmatched. Germline V gene lookup returns CDR1 LGHDT and CDR2 YNNKEL (reference sequence). The CDR3 DNA is TGTGCCAGCAGCCTAGGACTAGCGGGGGGGCATGAGCAGTTCTTC. Translated: CASSLGLAGGHEQFF.

Only one count was recorded for this clone. This chain uses TRBV3-1 (or the pseudogene TRBV3-2) with TRBJ2-5; TRBD2 matches 15 bases. CDR1 and CDR2 (germline): LGHDT, YNNKEL (reference sequence). Losses at the gene ends were 4 bases for V and 5 bases for J; bases not matched to a gene: 8. The CDR3 is 17 residues long. The CDR3 DNA follows: TGTGCCAGCAGCCCGGGACTAGCGGGGGGCCGGGGGGAGACCCAGTACTTC. It codes for CASSPGLAGGRGETQYF.

The genes are TRBV6-5 and TRBJ1-1, with 7 bases lining up with TRBD1. Germline V gene lookup returns CDR1 MNHEY and CDR2 SVGAGI. Losses at the gene ends were 6 bases for V and 0 bases for J; bases not matched to a gene: 4. The CDR3 runs to 14 residues. CDR3: CASRRGLLNTEAFF. The CDR3 DNA reads TGTGCCAGCAGAAGGGGGCTTTTGAACACTGAAGCTTTCTTT.

The gene calls are TRBV11-2 and TRBJ1-4; TRBD1 might be the D (6 bases). The CDR3 runs to 19 residues. Deletions cut 2 bases from V and 0 bases from J, with 19 bases between. Germline CDR1 is SGHAT and CDR2 is FQNNGV. The CDR3, as DNA: TGTGCCAGCAGCTTATACCAGGGGAGGGGGTATTCAACTAATGAAAAACTGTTTTTT. This sequence encodes CASSLYQGRGYSTNEKLFF.

V usage is TRBV7-9 and J usage is TRBJ1-1; 7 positions match TRBD1. The V and J ends lost 1 base and 9 bases, in that order; junction bases with no gene match: 2. The CDR3 has 12 residues. Germline assignment: CDR1 SEHNR and CDR2 FQNEAQ (reference sequence). CDR3 amino acids: CASSLEDRKAFF. The CDR3 bases are TGTGCCAGCAGCTTAGAGGACAGGAAAGCTTTCTTT.

This chain uses TRBV6-5 with TRBJ1-2; TRBD1 matches 10 bases. The V gene end was trimmed by 6 bases and the J gene end by 4 bases; junction bases not matched to a gene: 5. Germline lookup yields CDR1 MNHEY and CDR2 SVGAGI. This CDR3 comprises 14 residues. The chain's CDR3 is CASRIGQGVYGYTF. The CDR3 DNA follows: TGTGCCAGCAGAATCGGACAGGGGGTCTATGGCTACACCTTC.

This rearrangement joins TRBV5-1 to TRBJ2-2; possible D gene TRBD2, 6 bases. The CDR3 extends over 15 amino acids. V lost 1 base and J 4 bases, leaving 11 bases between the germline ends. CDR1 is SGHRS and CDR2 is YFSETQ in the germline V gene. DNA of the CDR3: TGCGCCAGCAGCTTGAGTACTAGCTCCACCGGGGAGCTGTTTTTT. The encoded protein is CASSLSTSSTGELFF.